These 22 T cell receptor beta chains were sequenced from one sample in a study of CD8 T cells in ankylosing spondylitis. TCRdb re-derived calls from the 5' RACE reads in MiXCR, one entry per CDR3 protein. The sample contains hundreds of thousands of distinct CDR3 sequences, 12% of which appear only once. No antigen has been assigned to these receptors. General study findings and limits: A TCR beta motif made of roughly eight highly homologous variants seemed typical of ankylosing spondylitis blood.

Material: blood, either unsorted or a sorted T cell fraction (not recorded which). Receptor source: a male donor with ankylosing spondylitis.

This clonotype turned up a few times. The V gene is TRBV9, the J gene TRBJ1-2; 8 positions agree with TRBD1. Losses at the gene ends were 3 bases for V and 4 bases for J; bases not matched to a gene: 5. Germline-derived CDR1 and CDR2 are SGDLS and YYNGEE. The CDR3 loop spans 14 amino acids. The chain's CDR3 is CASSADRAFYGYTF. CDR3 coding DNA: TGTGCCAGCAGCGCGGACAGGGCGTTCTATGGCTACACCTTC.

There are a few counts of this clonotype. J is TRBJ2-5 and V is TRBV10-3, with D perhaps matching TRBD1 (6 bases). Germline V gene sequence: CDR1 ENHRY, CDR2 SYGVKD. Trimming cost V 10 bases and J 4 bases, with 34 bases left between them. The CDR3 consists of 19 residues. The CDR3 protein is CATGQGGSLLFGTPETQYF. The CDR3 DNA reads TGTGCCACTGGCCAAGGGGGAAGTCTTTTGTTCGGGACCCCAGAGACCCAGTACTTC.

This clonotype was counted between two and nine times. The CDR3 here is CASSKNRNTEAFF. In DNA form, the CDR3 reads TGTGCCAGCAGCAAGAACAGGAACACTGAAGCTTTCTTT. The V call is TRBV6-6, the J call TRBJ1-1, with D unclear. Germline V gives CDR1 MNHNY, CDR2 SVGAGI (reference sequence). This CDR3 region has 13 residues. The ends were cut back, 6 bases at V and 1 base at J, with 9 bases in the middle.

The rearrangement links TRBV9 to TRBJ1-2, with D possibly being TRBD1 (6 bases). CDR3 length: 14 residues. V was shortened by 3 bases and J by 4 bases, with 13 bases between the two germline ends. CDR1 and CDR2 from the germline V gene are SGDLS and YYNGEE. The CDR3 coding sequence is TGTGCCAGCAGCGGGGACAATCCCTCCTATGGCTACACCTTC. This gives the protein CASSGDNPSYGYTF.

This clonotype was counted at least ten times. The chain links TRBV6-2 or TRBV6-3 to TRBJ2-2; 7 bases line up with TRBD1. Germline V gives CDR1 MNHEY, CDR2 SVGEGT. The J segment lost 7 bases and the V segment lost 8 bases, leaving 7 bases of the junction unmatched. The CDR3 runs to 13 residues. In DNA form, the CDR3 reads TGTGCCAGCGGACGACAGGGCATCGGGGAGCTGTTTTTT. Translated, it gives CASGRQGIGELFF.

This clonotype was counted only a few times. The V and J genes are TRBV7-2 and TRBJ2-5; D gene ambiguous. CDR3 length: 14 residues. Germline V gives CDR1 SGHTA, CDR2 FQGNSA. The V end lost 2 bases, the J end lost 1 base, and 8 bases lay between the germline ends. In DNA form, the CDR3 reads TGTGCCAGCAGCTTAAACCTCCTCCAAGAGACCCAGTACTTC. This gives the protein CASSLNLLQETQYF. Complete variable domain (other parts from reference TRBV7-2 and TRBJ2-5): GAGVSQSPSNKVTEKGKDVELRCDPISGHTALYWYRQSLGQGLEFLIYFQGNSAPDKSGLPSDRFSAERTGGSVSTLTIQRTQQEDSAVYLCASSLNLLQETQYFGPGTRLLVL.

The genes are TRBV5-5 and TRBJ1-4; D is ambiguous. The ends were cut back, 0 bases at V and 4 bases at J, with 7 bases in the middle. The germline V gene has CDR1 SGHKS and CDR2 YYEKEE (reference sequence). The CDR3 length is 14 residues. Here the CDR3 DNA reads TGTGCCAGCAGCTTGGTCCGGGATAATGAAAAACTGTTTTTT. Amino acids: CASSLVRDNEKLFF.

This clonotype turned up a few times. The rearrangement links TRBV10-3 to TRBJ2-2; 11 bases map to TRBD1. Per the germline V gene, CDR1 is ENHRY and CDR2 is SYGVKD. The V gene end was trimmed by 6 bases and the J gene end by 5 bases; junction bases not matched to a gene: 2. This CDR3 has 14 amino acids. The CDR3 region is CAISGTGGTGELFF. The DNA for the CDR3 is TGTGCCATCAGCGGGACAGGGGGGACCGGGGAGCTGTTTTTT.

This clonotype has just a few counts. V and J are TRBV4-2 and TRBJ2-1; D unclear. This CDR3 contains 14 residues. The V gene lost 1 base and the J gene lost 4 bases, with 8 bases spanning the gap. CDR1 and CDR2 (germline): LGHNA, YNFKEQ. As DNA, the CDR3 is TGTGCCAGCAGCCAAGGGGTCCGGTACAATGAGCAGTTCTTC. Translated, it gives CASSQGVRYNEQFF.

This clonotype has more than one count but fewer than ten. In DNA, the CDR3 is TGTGCCAGCAGCCTTCTACTAGGGAGGCCCGCTGAAGCTTTCTTT. Protein product: CASSLLLGRPAEAFF. V usage is TRBV14 and J usage is TRBJ1-1; D is unclear. Germline V gene sequence: CDR1 SGHDN, CDR2 FVKESK. The CDR3 loop spans 15 amino acids. Deletions cut 4 bases from V and 6 bases from J, with 18 bases between.

This clonotype has only a few counts. The rearrangement uses TRBV24-1 and TRBJ2-5, with 10 bases aligning to TRBD2. The J segment lost 5 bases and the V segment lost 1 base, leaving 9 bases of the junction unmatched. Germline assignment: CDR1 KGHDR and CDR2 SFDVKD. The CDR3 runs 17 residues. CDR3 residues: CATSDFGLAEDGETQYF. CDR3 bases: TGTGCCACCAGTGATTTCGGACTAGCGGAGGACGGGGAGACCCAGTACTTC.

This clonotype was counted ten times or more. This chain uses TRBV24-1 with TRBJ2-3; D is possibly TRBD2 (6 bases). This CDR3 is built from 14 residues. Germline V lookup: CDR1 KGHDR, CDR2 SFDVKD. Trimming left V 10 bases short and J 5 bases short, with 18 bases between. For the CDR3, the DNA is TGTGCCACTAGTAACTTGGGACTGGAAGATACGCAGTATTTT. Translation gives CATSNLGLEDTQYF.

Only a few counts were recorded for this clonotype. This chain connects TRBV13 to TRBJ2-1; a weak D match, TRBD2 (6 bases). This CDR3 comprises 15 residues. The V and J ends lost 5 bases and 9 bases respectively, with 20 bases between them. From germline, CDR1 is PRHDT and CDR2 FYEKMQ (reference sequence). Written as DNA, the CDR3 is TGTGCCAGCAGCGATACAACTAGCTATCTCACTGAGCAGTTCTTC. Translating it yields CASSDTTSYLTEQFF.

This clonotype was seen more than once but under ten times. The chain recombines TRBV7-9 with TRBJ2-7; a weak D match, TRBD1 (5 bases). Germline assignment: CDR1 SEHNR and CDR2 FQNEAQ (reference sequence). This CDR3 is built from 14 residues. The ends were cut back, 6 bases at V and 2 bases at J, with 14 bases in the middle. CDR3 DNA sequence: TGTGCCAGCAGTCCAGTACAGGATCCCTACGAGCAGTACTTC. It codes for CASSPVQDPYEQYF.

In its sample, this clonotype was seen a few times. This chain uses TRBV7-2 with TRBJ2-7; D is unclear. V lost 3 bases, J lost 1 base, and 10 bases lay in between. This CDR3 contains 14 residues. Germline V gene sequence: CDR1 SGHTA, CDR2 FQGNSA. The CDR3 coding sequence is TGTGCCAGCAGCTTCATGGTCGTATCCTACGAGCAGTACTTC. Protein product: CASSFMVVSYEQYF.

This clonotype was seen at least ten times. The rearrangement links TRBV20-1 to TRBJ1-5; unclear D gene. V gave up 2 bases and J gave up 0 bases, with 2 bases separating them. Germline V gene lookup returns CDR1 DFQATT and CDR2 SNEGSKA (reference sequence). The CDR3 length is 12 residues. The DNA for the CDR3 is TGCAGTGCTAGACATAGCAATCAGCCCCAGCATTTT. Translation gives CSARHSNQPQHF.

The rearrangement links TRBV29-1 to TRBJ2-7; the D gene is possibly TRBD1 (6 bases). Germline V lookup: CDR1 SQVTM, CDR2 ANQGSEA. CDR3 length equals 14 residues. Trimming took 5 bases from V and 4 from J, leaving 18 bases between them. The CDR3 spells CSVIPGQRSYEQYF. The CDR3 region has the DNA TGCAGCGTTATTCCGGGACAACGATCTTACGAGCAGTACTTC.

This clonotype occurred a few times. The chain is built from TRBV20-1 and TRBJ1-1; perhaps TRBD1 as D (6 bases). This CDR3 comprises 17 residues. V was clipped by 5 bases and J by 0 bases, with 22 bases between them. CDR1 and CDR2 from the germline V gene are DFQATT and SNEGSKA (reference sequence). The CDR3 loop reads CSAPAENTGSLNTEAFF. The CDR3, as DNA: TGCAGTGCTCCCGCTGAGAATACAGGGAGCCTGAACACTGAAGCTTTCTTT.

The table lists this clonotype with many counts. This chain joins TRBV20-1 and TRBJ2-1; 10 nucleotides match TRBD1. This CDR3 spans 15 amino acids. Germline V lookup: CDR1 DFQATT, CDR2 SNEGSKA (reference sequence). Trimming cost V 5 bases and J 0 bases; bases outside gene matches: 4. Here the CDR3 reads CSAWDRGGSYNEQFF. CDR3 sequence (DNA): TGCAGTGCTTGGGACAGGGGAGGCTCCTACAATGAGCAGTTCTTC.

This chain uses TRBV29-1 with TRBJ1-2; a weak D match, TRBD1 (5 bases). V was clipped by 1 base and J by 2 bases, with 8 bases between them. CDR3 length: 13 residues. Germline loops: CDR1 SQVTM, CDR2 ANQGSEA. CDR3 in DNA: TGCAGCGTTGAAGGGGGGGGGAACTATGGCTACACCTTC. Amino acid sequence: CSVEGGGNYGYTF.

This clonotype was seen only a few times. The J gene is TRBJ2-2, the V gene TRBV7-9; D not certain. CDR3 length equals 14 residues. V lost 0 bases and J lost 5, with 7 bases in between. CDR1 SEHNR and CDR2 FQNEAQ come from the germline V gene (reference sequence). CDR3 DNA sequence: TGTGCCAGCAGCTTAGCGGCGGTAACCGGGGAGCTGTTTTTT. It codes for CASSLAAVTGELFF.

The chain combines TRBV7-2 with TRBJ2-2; the D gene is possibly TRBD2 (6 bases). Germline CDR1 reads SGHTA; CDR2 reads FQGNSA. The CDR3 has 15 residues. V was clipped by 5 bases and J by 4 bases, with 14 bases between them. The CDR3 region is CASSPGGGSTGELFF. In nucleotides, the CDR3 is TGTGCCAGCAGCCCCGGAGGAGGGAGCACCGGGGAGCTGTTTTTT.